The rows below give T cell receptor beta chains drawn from one sample of a study of beta chain features in type 1 diabetes. TCRdb keeps only in-frame clones here, not all; method: immunoSEQ multiplex PCR. In the table there are about 320,000 clones, around 15% of which are singletons. Sequenced input: central memory CD4+ T cells from blood. Receptors originate from a man younger than 45 in good health. CDR3s include the opening cysteine and the closing phenylalanine or tryptophan. The order of the fields is V gene, clone size, J gene, D gene, CDR3 DNA, CDR3 protein. The D gene is left open where the match is weak. For some rows the clone size is stated as once, few or many, or as a class when expanded; others skip it.

TRBV28,.,TRBJ1-4,.,TGTGCCAGCAGTTTGGTTCAGGGGGAAAAACTGTTTTTT,CASSLVQGEKLFF
TRBV6-5,.,TRBJ2-6,TRBD1,TGTGCCAGCAGTTATCAACAGGGGGACGTCCTGACTTTC,CASSYQQGDVLTF
TRBV19,.,TRBJ2-1,.,TGTGCCAGTAGTAATGGCGGGGCCTCCAATGAGCAGTTCTTC,CASSNGGASNEQFF
TRBV30,.,TRBJ1-2,.,TGTGCCTGGAGCGGGATCCGGGGCTACACCTTC,CAWSGIRGYTF
TRBV9,.,TRBJ2-3,TRBD2,TGTGCCAGCAGCGTAGATGTCTGGACTAGCGCATCAGATACGCAGTATTTT,CASSVDVWTSASDTQYF
TRBV6-1,.,TRBJ2-7,TRBD2,TGTGCCAGCAGCATGGCACTAGCGGGGATCTACGAGCAGTACTTC,CASSMALAGIYEQYF
TRBV5-1,.,TRBJ2-7,TRBD2,TGCGCCAGCAGACGGGAGGGGGGAGTAGCCCGATCCTACGAGCAGTACTTC,CASRREGGVARSYEQYF
TRBV6-5,few,TRBJ2-7,.,TGTGCCAGCAGCGCGATCTACGAGCAGTACTTC,CASSAIYEQYF
TRBV11-2,.,TRBJ2-3,.,TGTGCCAGCAGCTTGGAAGATACGCAGTATTTT,CASSLEDTQYF
TRBV29-1,.,TRBJ2-5,.,TGCAGCGTTGAATCCCAAGAGACCCAGTACTTC,CSVESQETQYF
TRBV6-1,.,TRBJ1-1,TRBD1,TGTGCCAGCAGTGAAGCGGCGGCAGGGGGTTTTTATGGCGCTGAAGCTTTCTTT,CASSEAAAGGFYGAEAFF
TRBV7-6,few,TRBJ2-7,TRBD1,TGTGCCAGCAGCTTAGGGAAGCCGGGACAGATATCCTACGAGCAGTACTTC,CASSLGKPGQISYEQYF
TRBV6-5,.,TRBJ1-2,.,TGTGCCAGCACTCCCACAGGGATGATCTATGGCTACACCTTC,CASTPTGMIYGYTF
TRBV7-2,.,TRBJ1-2,TRBD1,TGTGCCAGCAGCTCTTCAGGGGGCGCGGGCTATGGCTACACCTTC,CASSSSGGAGYGYTF
TRBV6-1,.,TRBJ1-1,.,TGTGCCAGCAGCGGGTGGCAGGGTGGCACTGAAGCTTTCTTT,CASSGWQGGTEAFF
TRBV10-3,.,TRBJ1-1,.,TGTGCCATCAGGGGCCAGGGTGGAGGGACTGAAGCTTTCTTT,CAIRGQGGGTEAFF
TRBV7-8,few,TRBJ2-1,TRBD2,TGTGCCAGCAGCGCTAGCGGGAGTGGGCAGTTCTTC,CASSASGSGQFF
TRBV6-1,.,TRBJ2-1,.,TGTGCCAGCAGTGAAATGTGGACTAGGAGGGGGAATGAGCAGTTCTTC,CASSEMWTRRGNEQFF
TRBV12-5,many,TRBJ1-6,.,TGTGCTAGTGGTTCCCGGAGTTATTCACCCCTCCACTTT,CASGSRSYSPLHF
TRBV7-8,.,TRBJ1-5,.,TGTGCCAGCAGCCTAATGGGGTCTGGACAGAGCAATCAGCCCCAGCATTTT,CASSLMGSGQSNQPQHF
TRBV11-2,.,TRBJ1-1,.,TGTGCCAGCAGCTTACGGGGAGGGATGAACACTGAAGCTTTCTTT,CASSLRGGMNTEAFF
TRBV5-1,few,TRBJ2-5,.,TGCGCCAGCAGCTTGGAGCGGGCAGTACCTACCCAAGAGACCCAGTACTTC,CASSLERAVPTQETQYF
TRBV6-4,.,TRBJ1-6,.,TGTGCCAGCATTAAGGCCTTTCATTCACCCCTCCACTTT,CASIKAFHSPLHF
TRBV7-2,few,TRBJ2-5,TRBD1,TGTGCCAGCAGCCGGGGACAGATCGAGACCCAGTACTTC,CASSRGQIETQYF
TRBV10-3,.,TRBJ2-5,.,TGTGCCATCAGTGAGTCAATAACCATTCAGAGGGAGACCCAGTACTTC,CAISESITIQRETQYF
TRBV9,few,TRBJ2-7,TRBD1,TGTGCCAGCAGCGTAGGCATCCAGGGGGCCTACGAGCAGTACTTC,CASSVGIQGAYEQYF
TRBV6-6,.,TRBJ2-1,.,TGTGCCTCGACGGGGAGAAGTTACAATGAGCAGTTCTTC,CASTGRSYNEQFF
TRBV18,.,TRBJ1-4,.,TGTGCCAGCTCCACCGGTCGGATTAATGAAAAACTGTTTTTT,CASSTGRINEKLFF
TRBV9,.,TRBJ2-3,TRBD2,TGTGCCAGCAGCGTAGGTGAGCGGGGCCTCCCTTTGGATACGCAGTATTTT,CASSVGERGLPLDTQYF
TRBV5-1,few,TRBJ1-4,TRBD1,TGCGCCAGCAGTACCACCGGGACAGGGTCAATTAATGAAAAACTGTTTTTT,CASSTTGTGSINEKLFF
TRBV6-5,.,TRBJ2-7,TRBD2,TGTGCCGCACGGGGGGTCGGCGAGCAGTACTTC,CAARGVGEQYF
TRBV7-9,few,TRBJ2-2,.,TGTGCCAGCAGCTTAACATCGAACACCGGGGAGCTGTTTTTT,CASSLTSNTGELFF
TRBV4-1,few,TRBJ2-2,.,TGCGCCAGCAGCCTACGGGGGAACACCGGGGAGCTGTTTTTT,CASSLRGNTGELFF
TRBV9,.,TRBJ2-5,.,TGTGCCAGCAGCGTAGTCCAGGGGGGCCAAGAGACCCAGTACTTC,CASSVVQGGQETQYF
TRBV6-6,.,TRBJ1-3,.,TGTGCCAGCAGGAGGGAAGAAGCTGGAAACACCATATATTTT,CASRREEAGNTIYF
TRBV9,.,TRBJ1-2,.,TGTGCCTGCAGCGTAGGGAGCTCCTATGGCTACACCTTC,CACSVGSSYGYTF
TRBV5-4,few,TRBJ2-5,.,TGTGCCAGCAGCTTGGGGGGGACTCAGGGGCAAGAGACCCAGTACTTC,CASSLGGTQGQETQYF
TRBV6-5,.,TRBJ1-2,.,TGTGCCAGCAGTTACTTGCCGCTTCCGTCCTATGGCTACACCTTC,CASSYLPLPSYGYTF
TRBV5-1,.,TRBJ1-5,.,TGTGCCAGCAGCCCCGGACGTATGCGGCCCCAGCATTTT,CASSPGRMRPQHF
TRBV29-1,.,TRBJ1-2,.,TGCAGCGTCAGAGCTTCTAACTATGGCTACACCTTC,CSVRASNYGYTF
TRBV27,.,TRBJ1-2,TRBD1,TGTGCCAGCAGTTTATCGACCAGGGGGGCGGAAGGCTACACCTTC,CASSLSTRGAEGYTF
TRBV25-1,.,TRBJ2-5,.,TGTGCCAGCAGTGATCTTGGCACACAAGAGACCCAGTACTTC,CASSDLGTQETQYF
TRBV18,few,TRBJ2-5,.,TGTGCCAGCTCACCAGGGTTAGAAGAGACCCAGTACTTC,CASSPGLEETQYF
TRBV27,.,TRBJ1-5,.,TGTGCCAGCAGACAAGGCTGGGGGCAGCCCCAGCATTTT,CASRQGWGQPQHF
TRBV18,.,TRBJ2-3,.,TGTGCCAGCTCACCACGCCACACAGATACGCAGTATTTT,CASSPRHTDTQYF
TRBV5-6,.,TRBJ1-2,.,TGTGCCAGCAGCTTGGCCAACAGCTATGGCTACACCTTC,CASSLANSYGYTF
TRBV15,.,TRBJ2-3,.,TGTGCCACCAGCGTAACTAGGGATACGCAGTATTTT,CATSVTRDTQYF
TRBV10-2,.,TRBJ2-5,.,TGCGCCAGCAGTGCGACGACGGTGCAAGAGACCCAGTACTTC,CASSATTVQETQYF
TRBV7-9,.,TRBJ1-4,TRBD1,TGTGCCAGCAGCCCGTACGGGACAGAGGGGGAAAAACTGTTTTTT,CASSPYGTEGEKLFF
TRBV14,many,TRBJ2-2,.,TGTGCCAGCAGCCAAGGATCAGGGCACACCGGGGAGCTGTTTTTT,CASSQGSGHTGELFF
TRBV7-2,.,TRBJ2-1,TRBD2,TGTGCCAGCAGCTTAGGAGTTATTAGCGGGAGGTTCGAGCAGTTCTTC,CASSLGVISGRFEQFF
TRBV30,.,TRBJ2-1,.,TGTGCCTGGAGTGTTGGGGATACTACGTTCTACAATGAGCAGTTCTTC,CAWSVGDTTFYNEQFF